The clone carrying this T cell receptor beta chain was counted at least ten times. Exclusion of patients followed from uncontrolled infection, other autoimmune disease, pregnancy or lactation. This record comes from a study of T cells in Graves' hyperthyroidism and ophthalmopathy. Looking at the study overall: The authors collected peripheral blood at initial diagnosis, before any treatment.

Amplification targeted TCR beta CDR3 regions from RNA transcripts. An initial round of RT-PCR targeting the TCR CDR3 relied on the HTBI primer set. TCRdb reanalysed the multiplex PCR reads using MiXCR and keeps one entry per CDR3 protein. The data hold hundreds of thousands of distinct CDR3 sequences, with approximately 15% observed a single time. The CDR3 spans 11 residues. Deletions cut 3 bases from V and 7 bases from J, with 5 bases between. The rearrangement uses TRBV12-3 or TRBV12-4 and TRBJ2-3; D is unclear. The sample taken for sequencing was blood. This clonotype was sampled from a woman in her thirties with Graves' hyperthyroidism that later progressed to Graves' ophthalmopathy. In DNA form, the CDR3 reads TGTGCCAGCAGTTTTGGGAATACGCAGTATTTT. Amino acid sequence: CASSFGNTQYF.